This TCR beta chain is from a study of cytomegalovirus exposure and HLA in healthy donors. The PCR was carried out with 60 Vbeta primers and 13 Jbeta primers. Produced via immunoSEQ multiplex PCR; TCRdb's table is partial and in-frame only. The sample has 150,000 to 200,000 clones, 77% seen once. CDR3 length: 16 amino acids. Germline values: CDR1 SGHTA, CDR2 FQGNSA. The V end lost 1 base, the J end lost 0 bases, and 10 bases lay between the germline ends. Sequencing used PBMCs. The gene calls are TRBV7-2 and TRBJ2-1; D perhaps matches TRBD1 (6 bases). The TCR originated in a female donor in good health and CMV-seronegative. The CDR3 bases are TGTGCCAGCAGCTTAGACAGGGCGAGCTCCTACAATGAGCAGTTCTTC. Translated: CASSLDRASSYNEQFF.